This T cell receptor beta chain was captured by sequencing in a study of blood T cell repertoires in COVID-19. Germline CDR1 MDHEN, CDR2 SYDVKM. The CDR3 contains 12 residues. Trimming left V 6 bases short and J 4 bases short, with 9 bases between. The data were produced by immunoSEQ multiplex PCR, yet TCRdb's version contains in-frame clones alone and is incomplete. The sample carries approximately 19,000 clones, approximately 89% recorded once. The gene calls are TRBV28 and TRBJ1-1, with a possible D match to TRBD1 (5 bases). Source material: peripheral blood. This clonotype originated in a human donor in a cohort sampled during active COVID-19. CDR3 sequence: CASRGGGTEAFF. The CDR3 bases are TGTGCCAGCAGGGGGGGTGGCACTGAAGCTTTCTTT.